Below are 25 T cell receptor beta chains sequenced from a single sample in a study. TCRdb called the 5' RACE reads again in MiXCR, with one record for every CDR3 protein. The table shows almost 3,000 distinct CDR3 sequences, with 6.7% occurring only once. The sample consisted of total memory T cells from blood PBMCs. Subset reported: transitional memory CD4+ T cells. These receptors were collected from a female donor with HIV.

The CDR3 region is CAWAEQGAWKNIQYF. The CDR3 coding sequence is TGTGCCTGGGCCGAACAGGGGGCTTGGAAAAACATTCAGTACTTC. The chain carries TRBV30 and TRBJ2-4, with 9 nucleotides matching TRBD1. The CDR3 spans 15 residues. Germline assignment: CDR1 GTSNPN and CDR2 SVGIG (reference sequence). The V segment lost 5 bases and the J segment 4 bases; nucleotides outside the gene matches: 9.

The J gene is TRBJ1-5, the V gene TRBV30, with 11 bases aligning to TRBD1. The CDR3 has 17 residues. CDR1 and CDR2 from the germline V gene are GTSNPN and SVGIG (reference sequence). With V trimmed by 0 bases and J by 7 bases, 11 bases remained unmatched. In DNA, the CDR3 is TGTGCCTGGAGTGTAGAGGGGACAGGGGGAAGAGGACAGCCCCAGCATTTT. This sequence encodes CAWSVEGTGGRGQPQHF.

This clonotype rates as medium-sized (0.01 to 0.1%). V is TRBV28 and J is TRBJ1-1, with D tentatively TRBD1 (6 bases). V lost 5 bases and J 1 base, leaving 14 bases between the germline ends. The CDR3 length is 15 residues. The germline V gene encodes CDR1 MDHEN and CDR2 SYDVKM. CDR3 region: CASSGGTPENTEAFF. The CDR3 DNA reads TGTGCCAGCAGTGGAGGGACACCGGAGAACACTGAAGCTTTCTTT.

The chain is built from TRBV7-2 and TRBJ1-1, with TRBD1 identical over 7 bases. There are 17 residues in the CDR3. J lost 4 bases, V lost 1 base, and 12 bases had no gene match. CDR1 SGHTA and CDR2 FQGNSA come from the germline V gene. The CDR3 reads CASSLEVVRGRGTEAFF. The CDR3 coding sequence is TGTGCCAGCAGCTTAGAAGTGGTGAGGGGGCGGGGCACTGAAGCTTTCTTT.

This clonotype is medium-sized within its sample. The rearrangement joins TRBV19 to TRBJ1-2, with D possibly matching TRBD1 (5 bases). Trimming left V 5 bases short and J 8 bases short, with 21 bases between. This CDR3 spans 15 amino acids. CDR1 and CDR2 (germline): LNHDA, SQIVND (reference sequence). CDR3 in amino acids: CASSVTGTRKGGYTF. DNA for the CDR3: TGTGCCAGTAGTGTCACCGGGACGAGAAAAGGAGGCTACACCTTC.

This clonotype is judged medium-sized (0.01 to 0.1%). The chain employs TRBV7-2 and TRBJ1-3; no clear D. The CDR3 is 16 residues long. Germline-derived CDR1 and CDR2 are SGHTA and FQGNSA. The V and J ends lost 4 bases and 0 bases respectively, with 13 bases between them. The CDR3 is CASSSGLFGSGNTIYF. The CDR3 region has the DNA TGTGCCAGCAGCTCTGGACTATTTGGCTCTGGAAACACCATATATTTT. Looking up the rest from reference TRBV7-2 and TRBJ1-3 gives the full variable domain: GAGVSQSPSNKVTEKGKDVELRCDPISGHTALYWYRQSLGQGLEFLIYFQGNSAPDKSGLPSDRFSAERTGGSVSTLTIQRTQQEDSAVYLCASSSGLFGSGNTIYFGEGSWLTVV.

This clonotype is medium-sized by share. The chain couples TRBV5-5 to TRBJ1-2; no definite D call. V lost 4 bases and J lost 4, with 14 bases in between. CDR1 is SGHKS and CDR2 is YYEKEE in the germline V gene (reference sequence). This CDR3 is 14 amino acids long. Here the CDR3 DNA reads TGTGCCAGCAGCGGCGTTGCGGGAGGCTATGGCTACACCTTC. Protein sequence: CASSGVAGGYGYTF.

By proportion, this clonotype is medium-sized (0.01 to 0.1%). J is TRBJ1-1 and V is TRBV6-1, with D tentatively TRBD1 (6 bases). Trimming shortened V by 5 bases and J by 10 bases, and 14 bases separated the two germline ends. The CDR3 totals 12 residues. Germline V lookup: CDR1 MNHNS, CDR2 SASEGT. The CDR3 is CASSQSQGRAFF. CDR3 sequence (DNA): TGTGCCAGCAGTCAATCTCAGGGGAGAGCTTTCTTT.

In this sample, this clonotype turned up a few times. This chain connects TRBV19 to TRBJ1-5; possibly TRBD1 for D (5 bases). CDR3 length: 14 amino acids. V lost 5 bases and J 4 bases, leaving 12 bases between the germline ends. The germline gives CDR1 LNHDA, CDR2 SQIVND (reference sequence). The CDR3, as DNA: TGTGCCAGTAGTGAGCGACAGAAGAATCAGCCCCAGCATTTT. This sequence encodes CASSERQKNQPQHF.

This clonotype has a handful of counts. This rearrangement joins TRBV14 to TRBJ1-4; D possibly corresponds to TRBD1 (5 bases). Deletions cut 4 bases from V and 4 bases from J, with 10 bases between. There are 14 residues in the CDR3. Germline assignment: CDR1 SGHDN and CDR2 FVKESK. The chain's CDR3 is CASSRRGINEKLFF. The DNA for the CDR3 is TGTGCCAGCAGCCGCCGGGGGATTAATGAAAAACTGTTTTTT.

The chain uses TRBV12-5 and TRBJ2-2; D unclear. Germline assignment: CDR1 LGHNT and CDR2 FRNRAP. V was cut by 2 bases and J by 1 base, with 8 bases left in between. The CDR3 is 15 residues long. The CDR3 reads CASGLYSLNTGELFF. CDR3 DNA sequence: TGTGCTAGTGGTTTGTACTCACTGAACACCGGGGAGCTGTTTTTT.

This clonotype has a handful of counts. The rearrangement joins TRBV6-5 to TRBJ1-2, with TRBD1 matching 9 bases. With V trimmed by 6 bases and J by 3 bases, 8 bases remained unmatched. The CDR3 is 15 residues long. Germline V gene sequence: CDR1 MNHEY, CDR2 SVGAGI. Here the CDR3 DNA reads TGTGCCAGCAGCTCAAGAAGGACAGGGGACTATGGCTACACCTTC. This gives the protein CASSSRRTGDYGYTF.

The sample holds a few counts of this clonotype. The genes are TRBV10-3 and TRBJ1-5; 8 nucleotides line up with TRBD1. The CDR3 runs 13 residues. The V and J ends lost 10 bases and 5 bases, in that order; junction bases with no gene match: 7. Germline lookup yields CDR1 ENHRY and CDR2 SYGVKD. CDR3 sequence reads: CATGGREDQPQHF. The CDR3 DNA is TGTGCCACAGGGGGCAGGGAAGATCAGCCCCAGCATTTT.

Relative to its sample, this clonotype is medium-sized. The rearrangement links TRBV2 to TRBJ1-5; 10 bases line up with TRBD1. This CDR3 has 16 residues. V shed 3 bases and J 7 bases; nucleotides not matched to a gene: 9. Germline V CDR1 and CDR2: SNHLY, FYNNEI. The CDR3 loop is CASSDRDRGWDQPQHF. CDR3 nucleotides: TGTGCCAGCAGTGACCGGGACAGGGGCTGGGACCAGCCCCAGCATTTT.

In its sample, this clonotype is medium-sized. The rearrangement links TRBV4-2 to TRBJ1-5, with D uncertain. The germline gives CDR1 LGHNA, CDR2 YNFKEQ. This CDR3 comprises 14 residues. Trimming pared 5 bases from V and 5 bases from J, leaving 13 bases between. CDR3 sequence (DNA): TGTGCCAGCAGCTATTCCCGAGGTGATCAGCCCCAGCATTTT. Translated, it gives CASSYSRGDQPQHF.

This clonotype ranks as medium-sized. The CDR3 reads CASSLRQGNSPLHF. The CDR3 nucleotides are TGTGCCAGCAGTCTCCGGCAGGGTAATTCACCCCTCCACTTT. The genes are TRBV7-2 and TRBJ1-6; tentative D call: TRBD1 (5 bases). CDR1 and CDR2 (germline): SGHTA, FQGNSA. The CDR3 consists of 14 residues. Trimming shortened V by 6 bases and J by 6 bases, and 12 bases separated the two germline ends.

This clonotype is judged medium-sized. CDR3 in amino acids: CASSPNSYEQYV. The DNA for the CDR3 is TGTGCCAGCAGTCCCAACTCCTACGAGCAGTACGTC. The rearrangement uses TRBV12-3 or TRBV12-4 and TRBJ2-7; D gene ambiguous. V lost 5 bases and J lost 0, with 5 bases in between. The CDR3 has 12 amino acids.

This sequence joins TRBV29-1 and TRBJ2-3; no definite D call. The CDR3 length is 13 residues. V was shortened by 7 bases and J by 3 bases, with 14 bases between the two germline ends. Germline V gives CDR1 SQVTM, CDR2 ANQGSEA. The CDR3 protein is CSAVSAGTDTQYF. The CDR3 DNA reads TGCAGCGCTGTATCGGCCGGAACAGATACGCAGTATTTT.

This clonotype is termed medium-sized. The chain couples TRBV29-1 to TRBJ2-5; D is unresolved. The V gene lost 4 bases and the J gene lost 7 bases, with 16 bases spanning the gap. The CDR3 runs to 13 residues. Germline V lookup: CDR1 SQVTM, CDR2 ANQGSEA. CDR3 loop: CSVAGPTGRTQYF. The CDR3, as DNA: TGCAGCGTTGCTGGACCGACGGGCCGGACCCAGTACTTC.

CDR3 DNA sequence: TGTGCCAGCAGTGATAGGGGCACAGGGGAGGGGGCTGAAGCTTTCTTT. Protein sequence: CASSDRGTGEGAEAFF. The rearrangement joins TRBV6-1 to TRBJ1-1, with TRBD1 identical over 7 bases. The germline V gene encodes CDR1 MNHNS and CDR2 SASEGT. CDR3 length: 16 amino acids. V gave up 3 bases and J gave up 6 bases; unmatched junction bases: 13.

The chain links TRBV19 to TRBJ2-4, with D perhaps matching TRBD2 (5 bases). V was trimmed by 5 bases and J by 5 bases, leaving 13 bases between them. This CDR3 has 14 amino acids. Germline V gene data show CDR1 as LNHDA and CDR2 as SQIVND (reference sequence). DNA of the CDR3: TGTGCCAGTAGTGGCACAGCCGGGGAAAACATTCAGTACTTC. This gives the protein CASSGTAGENIQYF.

Judged by abundance, this clonotype is medium-sized. This chain connects TRBV15 to TRBJ1-1; D perhaps matches TRBD1 (5 bases). The CDR3 sequence is 13 residues long. Per the germline V gene, CDR1 is LNHNV and CDR2 is YYDKDF (reference sequence). Trimming removed 3 bases from V and 6 bases from J, with 11 bases in between. The CDR3 sequence: CATSRPGGAEAFF. The CDR3 nucleotides are TGTGCCACCAGCAGGCCTGGGGGTGCTGAAGCTTTCTTT.

By its share, this clonotype is medium-sized. V is TRBV30 and J is TRBJ1-2, with D maybe TRBD1 (5 bases). Germline V gene data show CDR1 as GTSNPN and CDR2 as SVGIG (reference sequence). Trimming took off 1 base at V and 11 bases at J, with 11 bases between the two ends. The CDR3 runs 11 residues. The CDR3 region has the DNA TGTGCCTGGAGTGAGGGGCGCGAGTACACCTTC. It is translated as CAWSEGREYTF.

By its share, this clonotype is medium-sized (0.01 to 0.1%). The chain has TRBV10-1 and TRBJ1-3, with D hard to call. Trimming took off 3 bases at V and 4 bases at J, with 10 bases between the two ends. Per germline, CDR1 WNHNN and CDR2 SYGVQD (reference sequence). CDR3 length equals 14 residues. CDR3 residues: CASSDPRTGNTIYF. CDR3 in DNA: TGCGCCAGCAGTGATCCAAGGACGGGAAACACCATATATTTT.

The sample holds a few counts of this clonotype. The chain carries TRBV7-6 and TRBJ2-5; no definite D call. Trimming left V 2 bases short and J 5 bases short, with 15 bases between. The CDR3 is 15 residues long. Germline CDR1 SGHVS, CDR2 FNYEAQ. The CDR3 protein is CASSLTGPPKETQYF. The CDR3 DNA reads as TGTGCCAGCAGCTTAACGGGCCCACCGAAGGAGACCCAGTACTTC.